Listed here are 18 T cell receptor beta chains from one sample, sequenced in a study of blood T cell repertoires in COVID-19. The assay was immunoSEQ multiplex PCR, and TCRdb's table has in-frame clones only and misses some. The data show 150,000 to 200,000 clones, over 70% seen once. Sequencing used PBMCs or T cells enriched from blood (not recorded which). Source of these receptors: a middle-aged woman with acute COVID-19.

The rearrangement uses TRBV5-1 and TRBJ1-2; 8 positions match TRBD1. This CDR3 has 15 amino acids. CDR1 SGHRS and CDR2 YFSETQ come from the germline V gene. V shed 2 bases and J 3 bases; nucleotides not matched to a gene: 6. CDR3 DNA sequence: TGCGCCAGCAGCTTCCTTGCGGGACAGGACTATGGCTACACCTTC. As protein: CASSFLAGQDYGYTF.

The chain uses TRBV18 and TRBJ2-6; no clear D. Germline V gene sequence: CDR1 KGHSH, CDR2 LQKENI. The CDR3 sequence is 12 residues long. The V and J ends lost 5 bases and 4 bases respectively, with 3 bases between them. As DNA, the CDR3 is TGTGCCAGCTCAGAGGGGGCCAACGTCCTGACTTTC. Translation: CASSEGANVLTF.

The gene calls are TRBV5-1 and TRBJ2-1, with D perhaps TRBD1 (5 bases). Germline V gene sequence: CDR1 SGHRS, CDR2 YFSETQ. This CDR3 region has 15 residues. Between the trimmed V and J ends, which lost 3 bases and 0 bases, there was a span of 10 bases. CDR3 nucleotide sequence: TGCGCCAGCAGCTCGGACACAAGCTCCTACAATGAGCAGTTCTTC. Protein product: CASSSDTSSYNEQFF.

The chain couples TRBV5-1 to TRBJ1-3; tentative D call: TRBD1 (6 bases). The germline gives CDR1 SGHRS, CDR2 YFSETQ. Trimming took off 3 bases at V and 0 bases at J, with 13 bases between the two ends. This CDR3 spans 16 amino acids. The CDR3 bases are TGCGCCAGCAGCTGGGGGCCGGGCGGCTCTGGAAACACCATATATTTT. This translates into CASSWGPGGSGNTIYF.

The V gene is TRBV24-1, the J gene TRBJ2-1; TRBD2 matches 9 bases. Germline loops: CDR1 KGHDR, CDR2 SFDVKD. The CDR3 totals 18 residues. The J segment lost 1 base and the V segment lost 8 bases, leaving 14 bases of the junction unmatched. The CDR3 DNA follows: TGTGCCACCAAAAAGATAACTAGCGGGTTCGGATCCTACAATGAGCAGTTCTTC. Translating gives CATKKITSGFGSYNEQFF.

The gene calls are TRBV7-8 and TRBJ2-5, with 12 nucleotides matching TRBD2. CDR3 length: 15 residues. The ends lost 6 bases at V and 2 bases at J; junction bases unmatched: 4. From germline, CDR1 is SGHVS and CDR2 FQNEAQ. CDR3 region: CASSRTSGTQETQYF. CDR3 nucleotides: TGTGCCAGCAGTCGGACTAGCGGGACGCAAGAGACCCAGTACTTC.

The chain uses TRBV20-1 and TRBJ2-5, with TRBD2 identical over 7 bases. The CDR3 runs 15 residues. V was clipped by 3 bases and J by 5 bases; unmatched bases: 12. In germline, CDR1 is DFQATT, CDR2 SNEGSKA (reference sequence). The CDR3 reads CSASWEVREGETQYF. CDR3 DNA sequence: TGCAGTGCTAGTTGGGAGGTCAGGGAGGGCGAGACCCAGTACTTC.

Only a few counts were recorded for this clone. V and J are TRBV5-1 and TRBJ2-2, with 10 bases fitting TRBD2. CDR3 length: 16 residues. CDR1 is SGHRS and CDR2 is YFSETQ in the germline V gene. After removal of 0 bases from V and 7 bases from J, the junction contained 6 bases not matched to a gene. In nucleotides, the CDR3 is TGCGCCAGCAGCTTGGAACTAGCGGGAACGGGCGGGGAGCTGTTTTTT. It encodes CASSLELAGTGGELFF.

This clone was seen many times. The chain employs TRBV29-1 and TRBJ1-1; 7 nucleotides agree with TRBD1. The ends lost 1 base at V and 0 bases at J; junction bases unmatched: 8. CDR3 length equals 16 residues. The V gene's germline CDR1 is SQVTM and CDR2 ANQGSEA. The chain's CDR3 is CSVEGRGDRVNTEAFF. CDR3 nucleotides: TGCAGCGTTGAAGGCCGAGGAGACAGGGTGAACACTGAAGCTTTCTTT.

This clone was observed a single time. This sequence joins TRBV11-2 and TRBJ2-5; D may be TRBD1 (6 bases). The CDR3 runs to 13 residues. CDR1 SGHAT and CDR2 FQNNGV come from the germline V gene. V was cut by 5 bases and J by 5 bases, with 12 bases left in between. The CDR3 region is CASSRRGSETQYF. Written as DNA, the CDR3 is TGTGCCAGCAGCCGCAGGGGATCCGAGACCCAGTACTTC.

CDR3 region: CASSMGQGTYNEQFF. CDR3 sequence (DNA): TGTGCCAGTAGTATGGGACAGGGCACCTACAATGAGCAGTTCTTC. The chain uses TRBV19 and TRBJ2-1, with 9 bases aligning to TRBD1. Germline CDR1 and CDR2: LNHDA and SQIVND (reference sequence). The CDR3 spans 15 residues. The ends lost 3 bases at V and 2 bases at J; junction bases unmatched: 2.

The chain carries TRBV7-9 and TRBJ2-3; TRBD2 agrees at 11 bases. The CDR3 extends over 16 amino acids. With 5 bases clipped from V and 1 base from J, the junction kept 5 bases outside the gene matches. Germline CDR1 is SEHNR and CDR2 is FQNEAQ (reference sequence). DNA of the CDR3: TGTGCCAGCAGCATTACTAGCGGGAGTGGCACAGATACGCAGTATTTT. It encodes CASSITSGSGTDTQYF.

This sequence joins TRBV19 and TRBJ1-2; D might be TRBD1 (6 bases). Trimming removed 5 bases from V and 0 bases from J, with 19 bases in between. Germline CDR1 and CDR2: LNHDA and SQIVND (reference sequence). The CDR3 totals 17 residues. In DNA form, the CDR3 reads TGTGCCAGTAGTCATCCAGGGGACCCCAAAACTAACTATGGCTACACCTTC. It codes for CASSHPGDPKTNYGYTF.

The chain combines TRBV7-9 with TRBJ1-4, with D maybe TRBD1 (5 bases). The germline gives CDR1 SEHNR, CDR2 FQNEAQ (reference sequence). The CDR3 spans 13 residues. V shed 4 bases and J shed 8 bases, with 11 bases lying between them. CDR3 sequence reads: CASSSTGYEKLFF. The CDR3 coding sequence is TGTGCCAGCAGCTCTACAGGTTACGAAAAACTGTTTTTT. Supplemented by reference TRBV7-9 and TRBJ1-4, the full variable domain reads DTGVSQNPRHKITKRGQNVTFRCDPISEHNRLYWYRQTLGQGPEFLTYFQNEAQLEKSRLLSDRFSAERPKGSFSTLEIQRTEQGDSAMYLCASSSTGYEKLFFGSGTQLSVL.

This clone has just a few counts. The genes are TRBV4-2 and TRBJ2-7; TRBD2 aligns across 7 bases. This CDR3 region has 14 residues. Unmatched junction bases numbered 3, after V lost 4 bases and J lost 0 bases. Germline CDR1 LGHNA, CDR2 YNFKEQ. In DNA, the CDR3 is TGTGCCAGCAGCCCCGGGACTACCTCCTACGAGCAGTACTTC. It yields the protein CASSPGTTSYEQYF.

This chain links TRBV27 with TRBJ1-5; D is possibly TRBD1 (6 bases). Trimming shortened V by 0 bases and J by 7 bases, and 7 bases separated the two germline ends. The CDR3 totals 13 residues. Per the germline V gene, CDR1 is MNHEY and CDR2 is SMNVEV (reference sequence). CDR3 coding DNA: TGTGCCAGCAGTTTATCGGGGGCACAGCCCCAGCATTTT. Translation: CASSLSGAQPQHF.

This chain connects TRBV5-1 to TRBJ2-3, with D possibly being TRBD2 (5 bases). V shed 1 base and J shed 2 bases, with 8 bases lying between them. Germline V gene data show CDR1 as SGHRS and CDR2 as YFSETQ. The CDR3 sequence is 14 residues long. The CDR3 reads CASSLFSATDTQYF. The CDR3 coding sequence is TGCGCCAGCAGCTTGTTTAGCGCCACAGATACGCAGTATTTT.

The chain uses TRBV19 and TRBJ1-2; 9 positions agree with TRBD1. CDR1 and CDR2 (germline): LNHDA, SQIVND (reference sequence). J lost 0 bases, V lost 4 bases, and 12 bases had no gene match. This CDR3 comprises 18 residues. The CDR3 coding sequence is TGTGCCAGTAGTACCCCCCGGGGACAGGGCCCATCTAACTATGGCTACACCTTC. This sequence encodes CASSTPRGQGPSNYGYTF.